This TCR delta chain emerged from a study of Vδ1+ human thymocytes. Study-wide points: TRG sequences recurred across donors, whereas TRD sequences stayed essentially private. In the thymus, TRG and TRD repertoires looked highly polyclonal with Gaussian CDR3 lengths. Bulk data may be misread because of unexpected Vdelta2 sequences. Around 20% of thymic delta-chain sequences were Vdelta2, with few Vdelta3, unlike blood Vdelta1+ controls.

Sequences come from RNA converted to cDNA by reverse transcription. The CDR3 regions were amplified by multiplex PCR from V-gene primers to a constant-region primer. TCRdb ran CATT on the multiplex PCR reads. Of under 25,000 delta-chain clones listed, about 31% are singletons. Details on this clone: What it binds is unknown.

Trimming cost V 3 bases and J 2 bases, with 31 bases left between them. The CDR3 is 21 residues long. Germline CDR1 TSWWSYY, CDR2 QGS. What was sequenced was Vdelta1+ gamma-delta thymocytes from the thymus. Specified subset: FACS-sorted CD3+ TCRalphabeta- TCRVdelta1+ TCRVdelta2- thymocytes. The source of this sequence is a boy under three years old who had congenital heart surgery. The rearrangement joins TRDV1 to TRDJ1; tentatively, D is TRDD3 (8 bases). The CDR3 loop reads CALGEASYGEGDTGCTDKLIF. The DNA of the CDR3 is TGTGCTCTTGGGGAGGCTTCCTATGGGGAAGGGGATACCGGCTGTACCGATAAACTCATCTTT.